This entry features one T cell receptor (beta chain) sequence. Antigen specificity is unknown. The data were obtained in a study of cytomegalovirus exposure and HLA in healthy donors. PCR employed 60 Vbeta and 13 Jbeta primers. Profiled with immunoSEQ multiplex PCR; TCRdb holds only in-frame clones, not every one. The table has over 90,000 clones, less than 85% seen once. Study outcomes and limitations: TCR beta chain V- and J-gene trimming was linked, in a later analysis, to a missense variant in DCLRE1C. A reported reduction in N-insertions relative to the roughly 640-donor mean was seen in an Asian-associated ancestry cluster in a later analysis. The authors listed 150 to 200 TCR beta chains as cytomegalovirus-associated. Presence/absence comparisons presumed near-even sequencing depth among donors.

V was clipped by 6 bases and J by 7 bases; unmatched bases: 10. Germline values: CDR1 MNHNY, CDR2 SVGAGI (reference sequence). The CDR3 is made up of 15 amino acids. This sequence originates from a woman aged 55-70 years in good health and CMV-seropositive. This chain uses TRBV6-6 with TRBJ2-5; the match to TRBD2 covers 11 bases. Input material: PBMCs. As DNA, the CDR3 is TGTGCCAGCAGAGCCGGGACTAGCGGTCCGTGGACCCAGTACTTC. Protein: CASRAGTSGPWTQYF.